This TCR beta chain was identified during a study of cytomegalovirus exposure and HLA in healthy donors. V shed 5 bases, J shed 4 bases, and the junction held 5 bases outside the gene matches. CDR3 length: 15 residues. Germline loops: CDR1 LNHDA, CDR2 SQIVND (reference sequence). The PCR contained 60 Vbeta and 13 Jbeta primers. Data came from immunoSEQ multiplex PCR; TCRdb stores just in-frame clones and leaves some out. The sample consists of tens of thousands of clones, less than 85% of them appearing once. Donors in the study were healthy people who gave bone marrow. The rearrangement links TRBV19 to TRBJ2-2; TRBD1 matches at 9 bases. This sequence originates from a young woman in good health and CMV-seropositive. Sequenced sample: PBMCs. The CDR3 spells CASSFMTGGTGELFF. The CDR3 coding sequence is TGTGCCAGTAGTTTCATGACAGGGGGCACCGGGGAGCTGTTTTTT.